The rows below give T cell receptor beta chains drawn from one sample of a study of monozygotic twins with inflammatory bowel disease. TCRdb reprocessed the 5' RACE reads and keeps a single row for each CDR3 protein, giving no DNA. The listing records around 410,000 distinct CDR3 sequences. Sequencing input: blood. These receptors came from a human donor with ulcerative colitis or Crohn's disease, or a healthy co-twin of an affected twin (not recorded which). The CDR3 runs from the conserved cysteine through the conserved F or W.

v_call: TRBV6-1; j_call: TRBJ1-5; cdr3_aa: CASRWDRSNQPQYF
v_call: TRBV27; j_call: TRBJ2-7; cdr3_aa: CASSPSRGVSYEQYF
v_call: TRBV6-1; j_call: TRBJ2-3; cdr3_aa: CASSPLAGGQADTQYF
v_call: TRBV24-1; j_call: TRBJ2-3; cdr3_aa: CATSDSSGETDTQYF
v_call: TRBV3-1; j_call: TRBJ2-5; cdr3_aa: CASSLGLAGGNPETQYF
v_call: TRBV27; j_call: TRBJ2-7; cdr3_aa: CASSPYPGGYEQYF
v_call: TRBV20-1; j_call: TRBJ2-1; cdr3_aa: CSARAPGQGPEQFF
v_call: TRBV30; j_call: TRBJ1-2; cdr3_aa: CAWSQLVGGYTF
v_call: TRBV7-2; j_call: TRBJ2-2; cdr3_aa: CASSLVPATNTGELFF
v_call: TRBV7-2; j_call: TRBJ1-6; cdr3_aa: CALQEYYNSPLHF
v_call: TRBV3-1; j_call: TRBJ2-2; cdr3_aa: CASSHPPVANTGELFF
v_call: TRBV29-1; j_call: TRBJ2-7; cdr3_aa: CSVEDRRSSYEQYF
v_call: TRBV12-3/TRBV12-4; j_call: TRBJ1-1; cdr3_aa: CASSLGEGTEAFF
v_call: TRBV7-3; j_call: TRBJ2-2; cdr3_aa: CASTQNPNTGELFF
v_call: TRBV6-5; j_call: TRBJ2-7; cdr3_aa: CASSWTGDSYEQYF
v_call: TRBV21-1; j_call: TRBJ2-3; cdr3_aa: CASSKWVQAGVMGTDTQYF
v_call: TRBV15; j_call: TRBJ2-2; cdr3_aa: CATSRDSSAGELFF
v_call: TRBV5-1; j_call: TRBJ2-1; cdr3_aa: CASSLEKGEDDEQFF
v_call: TRBV5-1; j_call: TRBJ2-2; cdr3_aa: CASRDGQGAGGELFF
v_call: TRBV5-1; j_call: TRBJ2-3; cdr3_aa: CASSFGSLGYTDTQYF
v_call: TRBV7-2; j_call: TRBJ2-7; cdr3_aa: CASSFLTAGASYEQYF
v_call: TRBV11-2; j_call: TRBJ2-3; cdr3_aa: CASSFGPGLAMVYGYTDTQYF
v_call: TRBV28; j_call: TRBJ1-2; cdr3_aa: CASSTVWTGGYTF
v_call: TRBV4-3; j_call: TRBJ1-4; cdr3_aa: CASSQDGSTNEKLFF
v_call: TRBV12-3/TRBV12-4; j_call: TRBJ1-4; cdr3_aa: CASTWGRVGEKLFF
v_call: TRBV5-1; j_call: TRBJ2-1; cdr3_aa: CASSAYRGKSYNELFF
v_call: TRBV3-1; j_call: TRBJ2-1; cdr3_aa: CASSQDAEQFF
v_call: TRBV7-3; j_call: TRBJ2-5; cdr3_aa: CASSSMHRETQYF
v_call: TRBV6-2/TRBV6-3; j_call: TRBJ2-7; cdr3_aa: CASSWSHRQPDHEQYF
v_call: TRBV19; j_call: TRBJ1-5; cdr3_aa: CASTDTGGGNQPQHF
v_call: TRBV4-1; j_call: TRBJ1-5; cdr3_aa: CASSQVCGGGQPQQF
v_call: TRBV28; j_call: TRBJ2-7; cdr3_aa: CASSQQTWGQYF
v_call: TRBV5-4; j_call: TRBJ2-4; cdr3_aa: CASSTARGPKGIQYF
v_call: TRBV10-3; j_call: TRBJ2-7; cdr3_aa: CAISASRYSRSAISYEQYF
v_call: TRBV7-2; j_call: TRBJ1-4; cdr3_aa: CASSLAGLNEKLFF
v_call: TRBV28; j_call: TRBJ2-7; cdr3_aa: CASSGQGGYEQYF
v_call: TRBV5-6; j_call: TRBJ2-5; cdr3_aa: CASSRTDRGWETQYF
v_call: TRBV5-1; j_call: TRBJ2-3; cdr3_aa: CASGRQAPSTDTQYF
v_call: TRBV12-3/TRBV12-4; j_call: TRBJ1-2; cdr3_aa: CASSSRTGGGYTF
v_call: TRBV3-1; j_call: TRBJ1-1; cdr3_aa: CASSHSGGTEAFF
v_call: TRBV12-3/TRBV12-4; j_call: TRBJ2-1; cdr3_aa: CASSPGQGGIYNEQFF
v_call: TRBV20-1; j_call: TRBJ2-3; cdr3_aa: CSASRKRFSTDTQYF